This T cell receptor beta chain is drawn from a study of cytomegalovirus exposure and HLA in healthy donors. Whole-study findings and limits: In a later analysis, first-cohort TCR clusters were found to tend to co-occur in the 130 or so validation repertoires. In vitro checks showed that three CMV-associated chains really do target CMV antigens. Cytomegalovirus-associated status was assigned to approximately 160 TCR beta chains.

The donors belonged to the roughly 110-subject validation cohort, separate from the roughly 600-subject first cohort. In regard to this clone: What it binds is not known.

The protocol was immunoSEQ multiplex PCR, while the TCRdb copy is restricted to in-frame clones and leaves out a portion. This sample yields tens of thousands of clones, of which approximately 94% are seen a single time; 4% to 5.5% belongs to the top ten. J lost 2 bases, V lost 1 base, and 5 bases had no gene match. Germline V gene data show CDR1 as SGHDN and CDR2 as FVKESK. The CDR3 has 16 residues. This receptor was identified in a man aged 18 to 29 in good health and CMV-seropositive. V usage is TRBV14 and J usage is TRBJ1-1; 9 positions match TRBD1. The sequencing input was PBMCs. The CDR3 DNA reads as TGTGCCAGCAGCCAAGCCCGGGACAGGGCAAACACTGAAGCTTTCTTT. Translation gives CASSQARDRANTEAFF.